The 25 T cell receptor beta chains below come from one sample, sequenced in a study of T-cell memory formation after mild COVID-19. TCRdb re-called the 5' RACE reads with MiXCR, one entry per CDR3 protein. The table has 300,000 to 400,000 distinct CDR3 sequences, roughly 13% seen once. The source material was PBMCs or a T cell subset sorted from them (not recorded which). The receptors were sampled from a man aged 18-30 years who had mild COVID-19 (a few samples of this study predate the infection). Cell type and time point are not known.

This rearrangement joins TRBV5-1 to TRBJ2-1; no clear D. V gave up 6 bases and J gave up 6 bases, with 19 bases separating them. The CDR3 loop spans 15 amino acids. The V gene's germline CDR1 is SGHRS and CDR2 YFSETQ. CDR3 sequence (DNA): TGCGCCAGCACCCTGACAAGCCCTCCGACCAATGAGCAGTTCTTC. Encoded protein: CASTLTSPPTNEQFF.

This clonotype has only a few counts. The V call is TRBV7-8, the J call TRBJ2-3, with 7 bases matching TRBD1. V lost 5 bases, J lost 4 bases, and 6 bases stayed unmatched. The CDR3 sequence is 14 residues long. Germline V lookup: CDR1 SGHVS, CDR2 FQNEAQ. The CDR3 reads CASSKQGLADTQYF. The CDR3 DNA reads TGTGCCAGCAGCAAACAGGGGTTGGCAGATACGCAGTATTTT. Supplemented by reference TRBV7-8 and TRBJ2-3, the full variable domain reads GAGVSQSPRYKVAKRGQDVALRCDPISGHVSLFWYQQALGQGPEFLTYFQNEAQLDKSGLPSDRFFAERPEGSVSTLKIQRTQQEDSAVYLCASSKQGLADTQYFGPGTRLTVL.

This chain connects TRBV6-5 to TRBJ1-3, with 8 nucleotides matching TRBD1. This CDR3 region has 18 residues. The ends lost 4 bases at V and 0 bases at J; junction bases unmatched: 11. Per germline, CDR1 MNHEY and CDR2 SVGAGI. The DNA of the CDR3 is TGTGCCAGCAGTTCCGCAGGGGGCCCTACGTTCTCTGGAAACACCATATATTTT. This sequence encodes CASSSAGGPTFSGNTIYF.

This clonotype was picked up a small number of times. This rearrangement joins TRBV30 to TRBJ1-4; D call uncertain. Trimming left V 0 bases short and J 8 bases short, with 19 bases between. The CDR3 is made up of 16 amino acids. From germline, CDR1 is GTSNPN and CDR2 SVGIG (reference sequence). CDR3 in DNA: TGTGCCTGGAGTGTACCCATGGATCTTTCGGGCGAAAAACTGTTTTTT. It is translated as CAWSVPMDLSGEKLFF.

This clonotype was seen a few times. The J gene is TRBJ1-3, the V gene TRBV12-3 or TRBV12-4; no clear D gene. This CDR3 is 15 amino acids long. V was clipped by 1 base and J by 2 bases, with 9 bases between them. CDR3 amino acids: CASSLGPQPGNTIYF. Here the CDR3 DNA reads TGTGCCAGCAGTTTAGGCCCTCAACCTGGAAACACCATATATTTT.

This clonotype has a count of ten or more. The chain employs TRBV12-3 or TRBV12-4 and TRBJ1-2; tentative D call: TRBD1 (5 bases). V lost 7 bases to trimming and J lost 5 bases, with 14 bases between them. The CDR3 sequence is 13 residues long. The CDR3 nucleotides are TGTGCCAGCAACCGGGACCGAGGATATGGCTACACCTTC. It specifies CASNRDRGYGYTF.

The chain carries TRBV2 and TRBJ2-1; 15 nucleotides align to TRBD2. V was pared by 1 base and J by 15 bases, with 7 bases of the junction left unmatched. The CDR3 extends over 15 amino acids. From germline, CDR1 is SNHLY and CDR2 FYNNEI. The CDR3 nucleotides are TGTGCCAGCAGTGAAGAGGGGACTAGCGGGGGGCGGAGGTTCTTC. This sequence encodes CASSEEGTSGGRRFF.

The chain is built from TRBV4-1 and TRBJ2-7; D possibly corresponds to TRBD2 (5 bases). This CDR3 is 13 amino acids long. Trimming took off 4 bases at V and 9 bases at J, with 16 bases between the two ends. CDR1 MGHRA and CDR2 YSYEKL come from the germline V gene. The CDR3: CASSRGPPFGQYF. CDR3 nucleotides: TGCGCCAGCAGCCGAGGGCCACCGTTCGGGCAGTACTTC.

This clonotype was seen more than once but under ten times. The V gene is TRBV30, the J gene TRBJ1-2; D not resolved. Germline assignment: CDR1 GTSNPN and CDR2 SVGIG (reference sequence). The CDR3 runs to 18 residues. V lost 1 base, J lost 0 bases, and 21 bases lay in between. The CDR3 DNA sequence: TGTGCCTGGAGTGCCCGACCCATCCGGTTGCGAGCTAACTATGGCTACACCTTC. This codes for CAWSARPIRLRANYGYTF.

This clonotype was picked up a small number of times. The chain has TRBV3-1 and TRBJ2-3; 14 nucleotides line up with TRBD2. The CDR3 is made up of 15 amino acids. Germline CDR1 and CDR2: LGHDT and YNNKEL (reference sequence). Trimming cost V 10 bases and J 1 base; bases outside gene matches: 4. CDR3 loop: CATGLAGGGTDTQYF. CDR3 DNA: TGTGCCACTGGACTAGCGGGGGGCGGCACAGATACGCAGTATTTT.

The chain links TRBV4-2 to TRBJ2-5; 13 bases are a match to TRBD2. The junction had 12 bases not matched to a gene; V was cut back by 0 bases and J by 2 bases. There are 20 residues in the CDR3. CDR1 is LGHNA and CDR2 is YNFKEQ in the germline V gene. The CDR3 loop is CASSQDRSGTSGALQETQYF. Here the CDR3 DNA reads TGTGCCAGCAGCCAAGACCGATCCGGGACTAGCGGGGCCCTACAAGAGACCCAGTACTTC.

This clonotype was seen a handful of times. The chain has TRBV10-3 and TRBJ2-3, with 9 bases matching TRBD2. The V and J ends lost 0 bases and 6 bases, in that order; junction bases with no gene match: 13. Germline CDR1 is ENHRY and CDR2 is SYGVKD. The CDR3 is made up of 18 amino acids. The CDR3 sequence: CAISESSGGTNMRDTQYF. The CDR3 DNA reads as TGTGCCATCAGTGAGTCCAGCGGGGGGACTAATATGAGGGATACGCAGTATTTT.

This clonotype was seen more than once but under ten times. CDR3 nucleotides: TGTGCCAGCAGGGACAGGGGGCTGAACGATGAGCAGTTCTTC. Translating it yields CASRDRGLNDEQFF. The genes are TRBV2 and TRBJ2-1; 11 bases align to TRBD1. CDR3 length: 14 residues. CDR1 and CDR2 (germline): SNHLY, FYNNEI. V lost 6 bases and J lost 8; bases outside the gene matches: 6.

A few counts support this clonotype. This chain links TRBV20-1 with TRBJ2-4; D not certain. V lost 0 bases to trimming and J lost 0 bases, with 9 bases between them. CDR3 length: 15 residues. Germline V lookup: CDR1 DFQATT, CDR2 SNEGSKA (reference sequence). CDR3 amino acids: CSAREGRVAKNIQYF. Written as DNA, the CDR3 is TGCAGTGCTAGAGAAGGTCGGGTAGCCAAAAACATTCAGTACTTC.

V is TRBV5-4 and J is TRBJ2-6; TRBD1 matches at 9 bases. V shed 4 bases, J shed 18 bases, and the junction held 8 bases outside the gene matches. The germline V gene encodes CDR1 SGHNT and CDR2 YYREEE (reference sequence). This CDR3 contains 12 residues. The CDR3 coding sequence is TGTGCCAGCAGCCTGACCGGGACAGGGTGGACTTTC. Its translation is CASSLTGTGWTF.

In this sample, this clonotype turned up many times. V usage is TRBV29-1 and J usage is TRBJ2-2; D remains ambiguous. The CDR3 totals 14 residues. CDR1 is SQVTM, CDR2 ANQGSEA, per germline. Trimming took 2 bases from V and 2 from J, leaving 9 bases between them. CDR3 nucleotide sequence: TGCAGCGTTGAAAAACAGCTTAACACCGGGGAGCTGTTTTTT. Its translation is CSVEKQLNTGELFF.

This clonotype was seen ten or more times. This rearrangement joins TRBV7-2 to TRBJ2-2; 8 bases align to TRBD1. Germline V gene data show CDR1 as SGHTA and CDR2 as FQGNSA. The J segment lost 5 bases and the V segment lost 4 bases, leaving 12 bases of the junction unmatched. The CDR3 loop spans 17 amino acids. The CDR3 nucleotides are TGTGCCAGCAGCTCGGCTCTCCGGGACAGGACTACCGGGGAGCTGTTTTTT. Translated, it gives CASSSALRDRTTGELFF.

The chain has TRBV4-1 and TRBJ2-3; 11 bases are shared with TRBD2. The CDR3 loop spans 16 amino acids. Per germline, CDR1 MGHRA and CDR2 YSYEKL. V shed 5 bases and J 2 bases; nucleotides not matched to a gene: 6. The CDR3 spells CASSDRLAGLTDTQYF. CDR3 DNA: TGCGCCAGCAGCGACCGACTAGCGGGGCTCACAGATACGCAGTATTTT.

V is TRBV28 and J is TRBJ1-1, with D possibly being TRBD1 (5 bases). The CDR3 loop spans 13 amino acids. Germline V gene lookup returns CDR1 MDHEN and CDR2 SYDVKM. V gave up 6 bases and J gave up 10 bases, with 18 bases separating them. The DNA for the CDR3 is TGTGCCAGCAGCCCTGCCCCAGGGATTACAGCTTTCTTT. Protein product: CASSPAPGITAFF. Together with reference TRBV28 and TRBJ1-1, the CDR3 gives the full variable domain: DVKVTQSSRYLVKRTGEKVFLECVQDMDHENMFWYRQDPGLGLRLIYFSYDVKMKEKGDIPEGYSVSREKKERFSLILESASTNQTSMYLCASSPAPGITAFFGQGTRLTVV.

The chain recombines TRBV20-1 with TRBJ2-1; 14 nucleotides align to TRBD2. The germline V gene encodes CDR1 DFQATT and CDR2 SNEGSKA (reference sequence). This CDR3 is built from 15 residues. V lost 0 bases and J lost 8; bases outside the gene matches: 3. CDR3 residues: CSARETSGGAYEQFF. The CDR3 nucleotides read TGCAGTGCTAGAGAGACTAGCGGGGGGGCTTATGAGCAGTTCTTC.

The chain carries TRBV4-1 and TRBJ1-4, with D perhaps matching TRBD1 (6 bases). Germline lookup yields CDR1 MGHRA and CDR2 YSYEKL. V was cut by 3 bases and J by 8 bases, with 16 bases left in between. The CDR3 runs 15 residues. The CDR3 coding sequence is TGCGCCAGCAGCCAGATTTCGGACAGCTCCGAAAAACTGTTTTTT. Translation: CASSQISDSSEKLFF.

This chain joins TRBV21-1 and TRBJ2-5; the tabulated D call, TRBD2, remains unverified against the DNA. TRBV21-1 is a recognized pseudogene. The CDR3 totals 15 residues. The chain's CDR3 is CASSVFSGPQETQYF. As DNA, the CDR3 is TGTGCCAGCAGCGTATTTAGCGGGCCCCAAGAGACCCAGTACTTC.

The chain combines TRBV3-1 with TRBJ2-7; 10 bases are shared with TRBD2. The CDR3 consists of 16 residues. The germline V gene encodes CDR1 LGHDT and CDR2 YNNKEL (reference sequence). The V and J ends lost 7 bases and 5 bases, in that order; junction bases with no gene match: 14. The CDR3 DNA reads TGTGCCAGCAACCCGTCGTATAGCGGGGGGCCGCACGAGCAGTACTTC. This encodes CASNPSYSGGPHEQYF.

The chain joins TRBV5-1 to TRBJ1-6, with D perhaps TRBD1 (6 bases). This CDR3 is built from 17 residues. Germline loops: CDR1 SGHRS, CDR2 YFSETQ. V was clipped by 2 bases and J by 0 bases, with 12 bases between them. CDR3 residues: CASSFGGGVSYNSPLHF. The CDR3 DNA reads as TGCGCCAGCAGCTTTGGAGGGGGAGTCTCCTATAATTCACCCCTCCACTTT.

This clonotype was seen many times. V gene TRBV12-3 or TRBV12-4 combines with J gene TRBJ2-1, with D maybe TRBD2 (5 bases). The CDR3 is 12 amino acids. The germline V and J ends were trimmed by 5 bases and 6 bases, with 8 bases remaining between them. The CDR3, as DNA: TGTGCCAGCAGTCGGACTGGCAATGAGCAGTTCTTC. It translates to CASSRTGNEQFF.